This entry describes one T cell receptor (beta chain). Its specificity is not known. Trimming cost V 0 bases and J 2 bases; bases outside gene matches: 3. The CDR3 totals 15 residues. Germline CDR1 is SGHKS and CDR2 is YYEKEE (reference sequence). PCR amplification relied on 60 Vbeta primers (plus 13 Jbeta primers). This table comes from immunoSEQ multiplex PCR, and its TCRdb copy is limited to in-frame clones, with some not included. The sample yields roughly 150,000 clones, 64% seen once. This record comes from a study of cytomegalovirus exposure and HLA in healthy donors. Study-wide results and caveats: Some V segments could not be told apart, so they were left out, TRBV6-2 and TRBV6-3 among them.

The chain joins TRBV5-5 to TRBJ1-2, with 8 bases fitting TRBD1. This sequence was found in a woman between 25 and 40 years old in good health and CMV-seropositive. Sequencing was carried out using PBMCs. In DNA, the CDR3 is TGTGCCAGCAGCTTGGTTAACAGGGGGAACTATGGCTACACCTTC. Its translation is CASSLVNRGNYGYTF.